The rows below give T cell receptor beta chains drawn from one sample of a study of shared clonotypes between healthy human individuals. Generated by immunoSEQ multiplex PCR, the TCRdb table keeps only in-frame clones and is missing some. This sample has under 600,000 clones, with roughly 98% found just once. Sequenced input: naive CD8+ T cells sorted from blood. Receptor source: a man aged 30 to 39 in good health. CDR3s include the opening cysteine and the closing phenylalanine or tryptophan. Each record gives: J gene, clone size, V gene, D gene, CDR3 protein, CDR3 DNA. D genes are given only for firm matches. The listing skips clone size in some rows; elsewhere it reads once, few, many or a size class.

j_gene: TRBJ1-4
abundance: .
v_gene: TRBV6-1
d_gene: .
CDR3aa: CASSLGTPTNEKLFF
CDR3nt: TGTGCCAGCAGTCTGGGGACGCCAACTAATGAAAAACTGTTTTTT

j_gene: TRBJ2-1
abundance: .
v_gene: TRBV9
d_gene: .
CDR3aa: CASSVVGGEQFF
CDR3nt: TGTGCCAGCAGCGTAGTGGGCGGCGAGCAGTTCTTC

j_gene: TRBJ2-5
abundance: .
v_gene: TRBV9
d_gene: TRBD2
CDR3aa: CASSATSGSGETQYF
CDR3nt: TGTGCCAGCAGCGCAACTAGCGGGAGCGGGGAGACCCAGTACTTC

j_gene: TRBJ2-1
abundance: .
v_gene: TRBV20-1
d_gene: TRBD1
CDR3aa: CSDRGCGFF
CDR3nt: TGCAGTGACAGGGGGTGTGGGTTCTTC

j_gene: TRBJ1-5
abundance: .
v_gene: TRBV28
d_gene: .
CDR3aa: CASTAGQQPQHF
CDR3nt: TGTGCCAGCACCGCGGGGCAGCAGCCCCAGCATTTT

j_gene: TRBJ2-3
abundance: .
v_gene: TRBV9
d_gene: TRBD2
CDR3aa: CASRAWREVTDTQYF
CDR3nt: TGTGCCAGCAGGGCGTGGCGGGAGGTCACAGATACGCAGTATTTT

j_gene: TRBJ2-1
abundance: .
v_gene: TRBV5-1
d_gene: .
CDR3aa: CASSLDYNEQFF
CDR3nt: TGCGCCAGCAGCTTGGACTACAATGAGCAGTTCTTC

j_gene: TRBJ2-2
abundance: .
v_gene: TRBV28
d_gene: .
CDR3aa: CASRSTGSNTGELFF
CDR3nt: TGTGCCAGCCGGAGTACAGGGTCGAACACCGGGGAGCTGTTTTTT

j_gene: TRBJ2-7
abundance: .
v_gene: TRBV13
d_gene: TRBD2
CDR3aa: CASSLGPAGLVYEQYF
CDR3nt: TGTGCCAGCAGCTTAGGGCCAGCGGGACTAGTCTACGAGCAGTACTTC

j_gene: TRBJ2-1
abundance: .
v_gene: TRBV12-5
d_gene: TRBD1
CDR3aa: CASGSRDRSDNEQFF
CDR3nt: TGTGCTAGTGGTTCCCGGGACAGGAGCGACAATGAGCAGTTCTTC

j_gene: TRBJ2-7
abundance: .
v_gene: TRBV27
d_gene: .
CDR3aa: CASSFTGSYEQYF
CDR3nt: TGTGCCAGCAGTTTTACAGGGTCCTACGAGCAGTACTTC

j_gene: TRBJ2-2
abundance: .
v_gene: TRBV29-1
d_gene: .
CDR3aa: CSAGDTYTGELFF
CDR3nt: TGCAGCGCTGGGGACACCTACACCGGGGAGCTGTTTTTT

j_gene: TRBJ1-5
abundance: .
v_gene: TRBV7-4
d_gene: .
CDR3aa: CASSLKPYEQNSNQPQHF
CDR3nt: TGTGCCAGCAGCCTAAAGCCATATGAACAGAACAGCAATCAGCCCCAGCATTTT

j_gene: TRBJ2-6
abundance: .
v_gene: TRBV6-1
d_gene: TRBD1
CDR3aa: CASSVWTGESGANVLTF
CDR3nt: TGTGCCAGCAGTGTCTGGACAGGGGAGTCTGGGGCCAACGTCCTGACTTTC

j_gene: TRBJ1-4
abundance: .
v_gene: TRBV6-5
d_gene: .
CDR3aa: CASTPIRGGEKLFF
CDR3nt: TGTGCCAGCACCCCAATCCGGGGGGGTGAAAAACTGTTTTTT

j_gene: TRBJ2-7
abundance: .
v_gene: TRBV7-9
d_gene: TRBD1
CDR3aa: CASSSPRTGSSYEQYF
CDR3nt: TGTGCCAGCAGCTCACCCCGGACAGGAAGCTCCTACGAGCAGTACTTC

j_gene: TRBJ1-1
abundance: once
v_gene: TRBV6-1
d_gene: .
CDR3aa: CASSGQVEMNTEAFF
CDR3nt: TGTGCCAGCAGTGGGCAGGTCGAGATGAACACTGAAGCTTTCTTT